This entry lists 14 T cell receptor beta chains sequenced from one sample in a study of T-cell reconstitution after alpha-beta-depleted transplantation in children. Preparation of the TCRbeta library involved a method that used unique molecular identifiers. From the PCR reads, TCRdb called clonotypes with MiXCR, one entry per CDR3 protein. The sample consists of roughly 170,000 distinct CDR3 sequences, around 6.8% of them appearing once. The sample in question was PBMCs from the stem cell graft donor, obtained from the stem cell graft. These receptors were obtained from a human donor who donated a stem cell graft to a child with Wiskott-Aldrich syndrome.

This clonotype came up many times. This chain uses TRBV29-1 with TRBJ2-7; D is perhaps TRBD1 or TRBD2 (5 bases each). Trimming removed 7 bases at V and 2 bases at J, with 12 bases between. CDR1 and CDR2 (germline): SQVTM, ANQGSEA. The CDR3 has 12 amino acids. The chain's CDR3 is CSAGKGPYEQYF. CDR3 coding DNA: TGCAGCGCGGGGAAGGGGCCCTACGAGCAGTACTTC.

This clonotype was seen repeatedly, ten times or more. J is TRBJ2-3 and V is TRBV6-5; D uncertain. V lost 7 bases to trimming and J lost 5 bases, with 7 bases between them. Germline lookup yields CDR1 MNHEY and CDR2 SVGAGI. This CDR3 region has 11 residues. This CDR3 is CASKAEDTQYF. CDR3 DNA sequence: TGTGCCAGCAAGGCTGAAGATACGCAGTATTTT.

This clonotype was seen once. The chain uses TRBV5-1 and TRBJ1-2, with D hard to call. Germline CDR1 SGHRS, CDR2 YFSETQ. Trimming left V 0 bases short and J 8 bases short, with 11 bases between. The CDR3 sequence is 13 residues long. The CDR3 DNA follows: TGCGCCAGCAGCTTGGACAGCCAAGGAGGCTACACCTTC. As protein: CASSLDSQGGYTF.

This clonotype was recorded at least ten times. The rearrangement uses TRBV5-1 and TRBJ2-7; D is uncertain. The germline V gene has CDR1 SGHRS and CDR2 YFSETQ. The CDR3 spans 15 residues. V lost 0 bases to trimming and J lost 1 base, with 11 bases between them. CDR3 protein: CASSLVPTQSYEQYF. CDR3 coding DNA: TGCGCCAGCAGCTTGGTACCAACGCAATCCTACGAGCAGTACTTC. The whole variable domain, filled in from reference TRBV5-1 and TRBJ2-7, reads KAGVTQTPRYLIKTRGQQVTLSCSPISGHRSVSWYQQTPGQGLQFLFEYFSETQRNKGNFPGRFSGRQFSNSRSEMNVSTLELGDSALYLCASSLVPTQSYEQYFGPGTRLTVT.

This sequence joins TRBV3-1 and TRBJ2-1, with 9 bases fitting TRBD2. This CDR3 comprises 17 residues. Trimming cost V 11 bases and J 4 bases; bases outside gene matches: 18. Germline V gene data show CDR1 as LGHDT and CDR2 as YNNKEL (reference sequence). CDR3 sequence: CACSQRGSGGPYNEQFF. The CDR3 DNA reads as TGTGCCTGCTCCCAAAGAGGTAGCGGGGGACCTTACAATGAGCAGTTCTTC.

This clonotype was found many times. This chain joins TRBV12-3 or TRBV12-4 and TRBJ2-1, with 9 bases aligning to TRBD2. The CDR3 consists of 19 residues. The V gene end was trimmed by 7 bases and the J gene end by 1 base; junction bases not matched to a gene: 17. The CDR3 spells CASTPRGVAGGPSYNEQFF. DNA for the CDR3: TGTGCCAGCACCCCCAGGGGAGTTGCGGGAGGGCCATCCTACAATGAGCAGTTCTTC.

This clonotype was counted many times. The V call is TRBV5-6, the J call TRBJ2-7; possibly TRBD1 for D (6 bases). This CDR3 has 14 residues. Germline CDR1 is SGHDT and CDR2 is YYEEEE. V lost 1 base, J lost 2 bases, and 10 bases lay in between. CDR3 sequence reads: CASSLRGFPYEQYF. The CDR3 nucleotides read TGTGCCAGCAGCTTGAGGGGGTTCCCCTACGAGCAGTACTTC.

This clonotype showed up many times. The chain combines TRBV5-1 with TRBJ2-3, with 9 bases identical to TRBD1. Germline values: CDR1 SGHRS, CDR2 YFSETQ. This CDR3 has 17 amino acids. V trimming: 0 bases; J trimming: 5 bases; junction bases outside the gene matches: 10. The CDR3 loop is CASSLGDRAGAQDTQYF. In nucleotides, the CDR3 is TGCGCCAGCAGCTTGGGGGACAGGGCAGGAGCACAAGATACGCAGTATTTT.

This clonotype was recorded at least ten times. J is TRBJ2-3 and V is TRBV7-6; TRBD1 or TRBD2 may be the D gene (5 bases each). This CDR3 has 17 amino acids. CDR1 SGHVS and CDR2 FNYEAQ come from the germline V gene. Deletions cut 4 bases from V and 0 bases from J, with 17 bases between. CDR3 DNA sequence: TGTGCCAGCAGCTACCCCGGGACCTTTGACAGCACAGATACGCAGTATTTT. This translates into CASSYPGTFDSTDTQYF.

This clonotype was observed at least ten times. V gene TRBV29-1 combines with J gene TRBJ1-2, with TRBD1 matching over 7 bases. CDR1 and CDR2 (germline): SQVTM, ANQGSEA. The CDR3 is made up of 13 amino acids. V gave up 6 bases and J gave up 2 bases; unmatched junction bases: 6. In DNA, the CDR3 is TGCAGCGTCTTACTACAGGGGAACTATGGCTACACCTTC. Translation gives CSVLLQGNYGYTF.

V usage is TRBV30 and J usage is TRBJ2-3, with D possibly TRBD2 on 6 matching bases. V gave up 0 bases and J gave up 5 bases, with 12 bases separating them. This CDR3 has 14 amino acids. CDR1 is GTSNPN, CDR2 SVGIG, per germline (reference sequence). Here the CDR3 DNA reads TGTGCCTGGAGTGTACGGGGGAGAAAAGATACGCAGTATTTT. It encodes CAWSVRGRKDTQYF.

This clonotype has ten or more counts. The chain is built from TRBV18 and TRBJ2-1; D is uncertain. Looked up from germline, CDR1 is KGHSH and CDR2 is LQKENI. This CDR3 contains 13 residues. V lost 3 bases and J lost 7, with 10 bases in between. As DNA, the CDR3 is TGTGCCAGCTCACCGCCGTCACGGAATGAGCAGTTCTTC. Its protein product is CASSPPSRNEQFF.

This clonotype was detected many times. V is TRBV6-5 and J is TRBJ1-2; D remains ambiguous. The CDR3 consists of 11 residues. The V and J ends lost 8 bases and 4 bases respectively, with 8 bases between them. Germline V gene data show CDR1 as MNHEY and CDR2 as SVGAGI. The DNA for the CDR3 is TGTGCCAGCGGGAAAGTCTATGGCTACACCTTC. Translation gives CASGKVYGYTF.

This clonotype was found many times. This chain uses TRBV20-1 with TRBJ2-2; TRBD2 aligns across 7 bases. V lost 3 bases to trimming and J lost 2 bases; unmatched junction nucleotides: 9. The V gene's germline CDR1 is DFQATT and CDR2 SNEGSKA (reference sequence). The CDR3 covers 16 residues. The CDR3 coding sequence is TGCAGTGCTAGGATTTACCAGCGGGGTAACACCGGGGAGCTGTTTTTT. Its protein product is CSARIYQRGNTGELFF.